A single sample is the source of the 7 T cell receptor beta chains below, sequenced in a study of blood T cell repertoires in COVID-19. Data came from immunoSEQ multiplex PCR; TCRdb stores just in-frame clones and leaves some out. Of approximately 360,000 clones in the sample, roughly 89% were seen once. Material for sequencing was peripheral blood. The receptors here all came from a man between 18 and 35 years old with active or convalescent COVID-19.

This chain's CDR3 is CASSLGGTGDNYGYTF. The CDR3 coding sequence is TGTGCCAGCAGCTTAGGCGGGACAGGAGATAACTATGGCTACACCTTC. V usage is TRBV7-2 and J usage is TRBJ1-2; 8 nucleotides match TRBD1. The germline gives CDR1 SGHTA, CDR2 FQGNSA. The CDR3 extends over 16 amino acids. V shed 1 base and J 1 base; nucleotides not matched to a gene: 5.

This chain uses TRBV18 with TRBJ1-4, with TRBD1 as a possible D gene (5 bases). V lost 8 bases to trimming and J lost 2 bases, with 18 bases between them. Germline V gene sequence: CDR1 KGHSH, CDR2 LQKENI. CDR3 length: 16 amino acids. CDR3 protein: CASGGQGAETNEKLFF. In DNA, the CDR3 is TGTGCCAGCGGTGGGCAGGGTGCGGAGACTAATGAAAAACTGTTTTTT.

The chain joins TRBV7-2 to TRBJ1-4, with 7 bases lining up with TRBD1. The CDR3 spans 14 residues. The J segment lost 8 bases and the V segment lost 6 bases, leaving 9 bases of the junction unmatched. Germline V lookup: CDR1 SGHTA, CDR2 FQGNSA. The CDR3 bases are TGTGCCAGCAGTCCGGACAGGACTCGAGAAAAACTGTTTTTT. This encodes CASSPDRTREKLFF.

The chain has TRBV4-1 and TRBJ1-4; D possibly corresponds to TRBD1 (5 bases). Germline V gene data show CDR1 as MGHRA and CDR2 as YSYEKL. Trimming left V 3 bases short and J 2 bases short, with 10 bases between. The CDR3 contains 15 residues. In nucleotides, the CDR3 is TGCGCCAGCAGCCACTACAGGTTCACTAATGAAAAACTGTTTTTT. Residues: CASSHYRFTNEKLFF.

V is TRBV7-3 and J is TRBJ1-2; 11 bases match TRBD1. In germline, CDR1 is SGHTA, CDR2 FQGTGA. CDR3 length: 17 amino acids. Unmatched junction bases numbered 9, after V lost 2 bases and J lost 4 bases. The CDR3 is CASSLSPGQGDPYGYTF. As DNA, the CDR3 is TGTGCCAGCAGCTTATCGCCGGGACAGGGGGATCCCTATGGCTACACCTTC.

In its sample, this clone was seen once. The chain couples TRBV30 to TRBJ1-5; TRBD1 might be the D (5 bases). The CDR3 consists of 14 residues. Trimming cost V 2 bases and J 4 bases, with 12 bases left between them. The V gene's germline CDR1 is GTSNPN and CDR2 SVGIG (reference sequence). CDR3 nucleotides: TGTGCCTGGAGTTTAGGGGCTGGAAATCAGCCCCAGCATTTT. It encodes CAWSLGAGNQPQHF.

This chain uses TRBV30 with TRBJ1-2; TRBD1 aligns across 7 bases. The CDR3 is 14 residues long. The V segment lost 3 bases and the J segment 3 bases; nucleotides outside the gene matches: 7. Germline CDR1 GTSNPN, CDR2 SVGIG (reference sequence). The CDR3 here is CAWRPTGRYYGYTF. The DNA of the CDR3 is TGTGCCTGGAGACCGACAGGGCGTTACTATGGCTACACCTTC.